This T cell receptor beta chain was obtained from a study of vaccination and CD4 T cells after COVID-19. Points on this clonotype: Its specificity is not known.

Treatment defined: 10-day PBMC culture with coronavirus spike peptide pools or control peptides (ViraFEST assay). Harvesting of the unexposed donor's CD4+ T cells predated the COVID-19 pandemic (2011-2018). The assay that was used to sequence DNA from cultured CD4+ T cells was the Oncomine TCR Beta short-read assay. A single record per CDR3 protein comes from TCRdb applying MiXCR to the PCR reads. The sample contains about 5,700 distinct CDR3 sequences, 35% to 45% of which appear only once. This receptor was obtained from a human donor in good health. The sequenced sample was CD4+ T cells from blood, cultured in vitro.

The CDR3: CASSDTSSGANVLTF. DNA of the CDR3: TGTGCCAGCAGTGACACTAGCTCTGGGGCCAACGTCCTGACTTTC. The rearrangement joins TRBV6-4 to TRBJ2-6, with D perhaps TRBD2 (5 bases). This CDR3 contains 15 residues. Germline-derived CDR1 and CDR2 are MRHNA and SNTAGT. Trimming stripped 2 bases from V and 0 bases from J, with 5 bases between.